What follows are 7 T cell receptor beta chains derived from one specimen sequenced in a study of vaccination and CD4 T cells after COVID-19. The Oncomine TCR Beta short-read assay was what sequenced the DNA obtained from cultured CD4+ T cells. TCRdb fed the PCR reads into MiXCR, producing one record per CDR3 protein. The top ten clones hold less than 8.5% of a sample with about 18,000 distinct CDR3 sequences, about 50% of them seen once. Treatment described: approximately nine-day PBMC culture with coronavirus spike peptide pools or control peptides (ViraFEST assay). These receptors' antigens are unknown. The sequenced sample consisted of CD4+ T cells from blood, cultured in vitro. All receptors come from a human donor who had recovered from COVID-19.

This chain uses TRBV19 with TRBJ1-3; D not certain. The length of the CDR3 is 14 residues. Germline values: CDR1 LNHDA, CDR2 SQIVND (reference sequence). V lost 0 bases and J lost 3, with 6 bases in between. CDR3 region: CASSIDQRGNTIYF. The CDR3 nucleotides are TGTGCCAGTAGTATAGATCAGCGTGGAAACACCATATATTTT. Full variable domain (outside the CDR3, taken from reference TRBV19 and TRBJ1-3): DGGITQSPKYLFRKEGQNVTLSCEQNLNHDAMYWYRQDPGQGLRLIYYSQIVNDFQKGDIAEGYSVSREKKESFPLTVTSAQKNPTAFYLCASSIDQRGNTIYFGEGSWLTVV.

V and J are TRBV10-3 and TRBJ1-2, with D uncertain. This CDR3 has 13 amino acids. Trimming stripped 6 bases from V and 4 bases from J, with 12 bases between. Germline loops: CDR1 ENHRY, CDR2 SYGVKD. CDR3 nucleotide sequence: TGTGCCATCAGCGAGGTGAGCCCCTATGGCTACACCTTC. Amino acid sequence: CAISEVSPYGYTF.

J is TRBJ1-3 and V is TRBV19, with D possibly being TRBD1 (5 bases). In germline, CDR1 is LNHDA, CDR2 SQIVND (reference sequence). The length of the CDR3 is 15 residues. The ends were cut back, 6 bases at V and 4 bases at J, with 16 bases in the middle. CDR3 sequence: CASSRRGDLGNTIYF. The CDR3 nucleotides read TGTGCCAGTAGCCGGCGGGGGGATCTCGGAAACACCATATATTTT.

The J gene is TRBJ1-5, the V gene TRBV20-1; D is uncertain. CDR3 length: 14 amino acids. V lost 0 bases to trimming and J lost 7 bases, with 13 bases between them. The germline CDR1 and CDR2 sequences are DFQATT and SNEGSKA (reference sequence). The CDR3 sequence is CSARDAKGGQPQHF. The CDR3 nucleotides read TGCAGTGCTAGAGATGCGAAGGGTGGACAGCCCCAGCATTTT.

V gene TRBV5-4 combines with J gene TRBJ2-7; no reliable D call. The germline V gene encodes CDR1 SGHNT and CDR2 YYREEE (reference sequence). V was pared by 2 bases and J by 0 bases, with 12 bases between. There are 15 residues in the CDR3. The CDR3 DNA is TGTGCCAGCAGCTTTCCGGGCCTCAGCTCCTACGAGCAGTACTTC. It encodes CASSFPGLSSYEQYF.

The CDR3 loop reads CATSGTGGASVHEQFF. DNA for the CDR3: TGTGCCACCAGTGGGACAGGGGGCGCATCGGTACATGAGCAGTTCTTC. The rearrangement links TRBV24-1 to TRBJ2-1, with 11 positions matching TRBD1. CDR3 length equals 16 residues. The ends lost 5 bases at V and 8 bases at J; junction bases unmatched: 10. The germline CDR1 and CDR2 sequences are KGHDR and SFDVKD.

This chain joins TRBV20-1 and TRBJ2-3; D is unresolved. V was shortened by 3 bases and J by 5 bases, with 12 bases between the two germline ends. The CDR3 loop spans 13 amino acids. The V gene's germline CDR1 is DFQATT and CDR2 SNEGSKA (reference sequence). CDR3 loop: CSASRVPGDTQYF. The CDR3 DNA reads TGCAGTGCTAGTAGAGTACCGGGAGATACGCAGTATTTT.